This TCR beta chain was sequenced in a study of shared clonotypes between healthy human individuals. Study findings and constraints: Estimated clonotype richness was generally higher in naive than memory subsets. Clonotype sharing among donors was expected to depend on sequencing depth. Generation of non-shared clonotypes was less probable than generation of clonotypes shared by all four donors.

This CDR3 contains 14 residues. Trimming took off 3 bases at V and 3 bases at J, with 9 bases between the two ends. Per germline, CDR1 MNHEY and CDR2 SVGAGI. Produced via immunoSEQ multiplex PCR; TCRdb's table is partial and in-frame only. The sample yields about 2.3 million clones, 85% to 95% seen once. About this clone itself: No antigen is known for it.

Donors comprised healthy HIV-negative adults lacking recent acute infections or vaccinations. The rearrangement uses TRBV6-5 and TRBJ1-5; D not resolved. Sequenced: naive CD4+ T cells from PBMCs. This sample's subset: CD45RA+ positively selected. The source of this sequence is a man between 18 and 29 years old in good health. Some clones in this sample may be carry-over from other donors' samples. The CDR3 sequence is CASSYRPPNQPQHF. The CDR3 bases are TGTGCCAGCAGTTATAGGCCTCCCAATCAGCCCCAGCATTTT.